This entry lists 20 T cell receptor beta chains sequenced from one sample in a study of patients and donors after allogeneic stem cell transplantation (dated by TCRdb to 2018 to 2020). The method was RT-PCR. The sample was run on a NextSeq 550. TCRdb passed the public sequencing reads through fastp at Q25 and MiXCR, retaining productive beta sequences. Duplicate CDR3 protein sequences are folded into a single record with the most common DNA and genes. For this sample the table gives roughly 230,000 distinct CDR3 sequences, of which 13% to 15% were detected only once. The leading ten clones occupy about 9.9% of the sample. The material sequenced was blood, either unsorted or a sorted T cell fraction (not recorded which). These receptors were obtained from a human donor who was either an allogeneic HSCT recipient or a stem cell or donor lymphocyte infusion donor (not recorded which). It is not recorded whose cells these are; they may come from a transplant donor.

This clonotype was recorded at least ten times. J is TRBJ2-3 and V is TRBV5-1; D is uncertain. Germline CDR1 reads SGHRS; CDR2 reads YFSETQ. The CDR3 runs 14 residues. Deletions cut 0 bases from V and 2 bases from J, with 7 bases between. DNA for the CDR3: TGCGCCAGCAGCTTGGGAACAGTCACAGATACGCAGTATTTT. It translates to CASSLGTVTDTQYF.

The chain couples TRBV11-1 to TRBJ2-5; D not certain. V lost 5 bases to trimming and J lost 0 bases, with 7 bases between them. The CDR3 has 13 residues. Germline CDR1 and CDR2: SGHAT and FQDESV (reference sequence). CDR3 residues: CASSPDNQETQYF. Here the CDR3 DNA reads TGTGCCAGCAGCCCCGACAACCAAGAGACCCAGTACTTC.

This clonotype was seen a few times. V is TRBV27 and J is TRBJ1-2; TRBD1 agrees at 9 bases. The germline gives CDR1 MNHEY, CDR2 SMNVEV (reference sequence). The CDR3 totals 19 residues. J gave up 6 bases and V 0 bases, and 17 bases lay outside the gene matches. The CDR3 nucleotides read TGTGCCAGCAGTTTATCTCGCAAACTTAAACAGGGGGCGAAGCATGGCTACACCTTC. Translating it yields CASSLSRKLKQGAKHGYTF.

The table lists this clonotype with a count of one. A read error may explain this, as a much larger clone is one base away. The genes are TRBV11-2 and TRBJ2-4; weak D call: TRBD1 (6 bases). From germline, CDR1 is SGHAT and CDR2 FQNNGV. The CDR3 has 17 residues. Trimming cost V 1 base and J 2 bases, with 15 bases left between them. The chain's CDR3 is CASSLGRVRGSKNIQYF. The CDR3, as DNA: TGTGCCAGCAGCTTAGGTCGGGTCAGGGGTTCCAAAAACATTCAGTACTTC. The variable domain in full, with the rest retrieved from reference TRBV11-2 and TRBJ2-4, is EAGVAQSPRYKIIEKRQSVAFWCNPISGHATLYWYQQILGQGPKLLIQFQNNGVVDDSQLPKDRFSAERLKGVDSTLKIQPAKLEDSAVYLCASSLGRVRGSKNIQYFGAGTRLSVL.

This chain joins TRBV2 and TRBJ2-2; 8 bases fit TRBD2. Per the germline V gene, CDR1 is SNHLY and CDR2 is FYNNEI. The V segment lost 8 bases and the J segment 0 bases; nucleotides outside the gene matches: 11. The CDR3 length is 17 residues. CDR3 nucleotides: TGTGCCAGCGCTCCTTGGAGCGGGGGTACGAACACCGGGGAGCTGTTTTTT. Its protein is CASAPWSGGTNTGELFF.

This clonotype was counted only a few times. The V call is TRBV6-2 or TRBV6-3, the J call TRBJ1-1, with D unresolved. The length of the CDR3 is 15 residues. Germline-derived CDR1 and CDR2 are MNHEY and SVGEGT. V lost 8 bases to trimming and J lost 1 base, with 17 bases between them. The CDR3 loop reads CASHPAGGKNTEAFF. The CDR3 DNA reads TGTGCCAGCCATCCGGCAGGCGGGAAGAACACTGAAGCTTTCTTT.

A few counts support this clonotype. The chain couples TRBV21-1 to TRBJ2-5; the D call of TRBD1 is as the table states it, not checked on the DNA. TRBV21-1 represents a pseudogene. The CDR3 totals 16 residues. CDR3 sequence (DNA): TGTGCCAGCAGCAAAGCATCCAGCGGGGGCTGGGAGACCCAGTACTTC. Its protein is CASSKASSGGWETQYF.

This clonotype was counted between two and nine times. CDR3 DNA sequence: TGTGCCAGTATGCTGGAAACCGGGGAGCTGTTTTTT. This encodes CASMLETGELFF. J is TRBJ2-2 and V is TRBV19; D not certain. Per germline, CDR1 LNHDA and CDR2 SQIVND (reference sequence). Trimming stripped 7 bases from V and 5 bases from J, with 8 bases between. CDR3 length: 12 amino acids.

The rearrangement uses TRBV5-4 and TRBJ2-3; D unresolved. Looked up from germline, CDR1 is SGHNT and CDR2 is YYREEE (reference sequence). Trimming cost V 6 bases and J 1 base, with 9 bases left between them. This CDR3 is built from 13 residues. CDR3 bases: TGTGCCAGCAAGAGGATTGGCACAGATACGCAGTATTTT. Amino acids: CASKRIGTDTQYF.

In this sample, this clonotype turned up a few times. This rearrangement joins TRBV24-1 to TRBJ2-1; 11 nucleotides line up with TRBD1. The junction had 6 bases not matched to a gene; V was cut back by 4 bases and J by 8 bases. This CDR3 is 15 amino acids long. CDR1 KGHDR and CDR2 SFDVKD come from the germline V gene. The CDR3: CATSDRDRGYYEQFF. As DNA, the CDR3 is TGTGCCACCAGTGACCGGGACAGGGGGTATTATGAGCAGTTCTTC.

This clonotype was counted between two and nine times. The CDR3 reads CASSGAGNEKLFF. CDR3 bases: TGTGCCAGCAGTGGGGCAGGGAATGAAAAACTGTTTTTT. V gene TRBV12-3 or TRBV12-4 combines with J gene TRBJ1-4, with D possibly TRBD1 on 5 matching bases. Trimming left V 5 bases short and J 5 bases short, with 9 bases between. The CDR3 extends over 13 amino acids.

This clonotype was detected only a few times. V gene TRBV29-1 combines with J gene TRBJ1-1, with 8 bases aligning to TRBD1. The CDR3 spans 12 residues. The germline CDR1 and CDR2 sequences are SQVTM and ANQGSEA. The V gene end was trimmed by 7 bases and the J gene end by 6 bases; junction bases not matched to a gene: 7. The DNA of the CDR3 is TGCAGCGCCGGACAGGGCGGGGCTGAAGCTTTCTTT. Translated, it gives CSAGQGGAEAFF.

The V call is TRBV4-3, the J call TRBJ2-3; perhaps TRBD2 as D (6 bases). Trimming cost V 4 bases and J 6 bases, with 14 bases left between them. This CDR3 contains 14 residues. The germline CDR1 and CDR2 sequences are LGHNA and YSLEER. The CDR3 protein is CASSRQQGGDTQYF. The DNA of the CDR3 is TGCGCCAGCAGCCGACAGCAAGGAGGGGATACGCAGTATTTT.

This clonotype was seen ten or more times. This chain uses TRBV7-9 with TRBJ2-5; D gene uncertain. Trimming left V 3 bases short and J 7 bases short, with 6 bases between. CDR1 is SEHNR and CDR2 is FQNEAQ in the germline V gene (reference sequence). This CDR3 spans 11 amino acids. CDR3: CASSFSGTQYF. CDR3 nucleotide sequence: TGTGCCAGCAGCTTCTCTGGGACCCAGTACTTC.

The CDR3 sequence: CASSPGQGRAGDEQYF. The CDR3 DNA sequence: TGTGCCAGCAGCCCCGGACAGGGCAGAGCGGGAGACGAGCAGTACTTC. V is TRBV7-9 and J is TRBJ2-7; D may correspond to TRBD1 or TRBD2 (8 bases each). CDR1 and CDR2 from the germline V gene are SEHNR and FQNEAQ (reference sequence). The V and J ends lost 5 bases and 5 bases respectively, with 22 bases between them. This CDR3 contains 16 residues.

This clonotype was found a few times. The chain uses TRBV25-1 and TRBJ2-3; D is undetermined. The CDR3 has 14 amino acids. Per germline, CDR1 MGHDK and CDR2 SYGVNS. Trimming cost V 2 bases and J 2 bases, with 8 bases left between them. The CDR3 DNA is TGTGCCAGCAGTGAACGTAGAGACACAGATACGCAGTATTTT. Protein: CASSERRDTDTQYF.

In its sample, this clonotype was seen many times. The chain carries TRBV30 and TRBJ1-2, with TRBD1 identical over 11 bases. This CDR3 has 16 residues. J lost 5 bases, V lost 0 bases, and 8 bases had no gene match. The germline gives CDR1 GTSNPN, CDR2 SVGIG (reference sequence). CDR3 sequence: CAWSVKGGQGAYGYTF. The CDR3 DNA is TGTGCCTGGAGTGTAAAAGGAGGACAGGGGGCGTATGGCTACACCTTC.

J is TRBJ2-6 and V is TRBV2; D may be TRBD2 (6 bases). Germline CDR1 reads SNHLY; CDR2 reads FYNNEI. The V end was cut by 7 bases, the J end by 3 bases, with 13 bases between. The CDR3 is made up of 15 amino acids. In DNA form, the CDR3 reads TGTGCCAGCAAACGGGAGAGCGGTGGGGCCAACGTCCTGACTTTC. The encoded protein is CASKRESGGANVLTF.

V and J are TRBV23-1 and TRBJ2-1; 12 bases line up with TRBD2. TRBV23-1 is classed as an ORF, of uncertain function. Trimming removed 4 bases from V and 5 bases from J; junction bases left unmatched: 9. The CDR3 has 17 residues. DNA of the CDR3: TGCGCCAGCAGTCGCCCCGGCCTAGCGGGAGGGCACAATGAGCAGTTCTTC. Translation gives CASSRPGLAGGHNEQFF.

This clonotype was picked up many times. The rearrangement joins TRBV12-3 or TRBV12-4 to TRBJ1-5; TRBD1 might be the D (6 bases). The CDR3 is 13 residues long. The germline V and J ends were trimmed by 6 bases and 4 bases, with 10 bases remaining between them. The CDR3 nucleotides read TGTGCCAGCAGGACAGGCCGAAATCAGCCCCAGCATTTT. Residues: CASRTGRNQPQHF.